Sequencing of this T cell receptor (beta chain) was carried out in a study of blood T cell repertoires in COVID-19 (dated by TCRdb to between 2020 and 2021). A note on the overall study: Samples covering the acute and convalescent phases of COVID-19 were provided by collaborators in the United States, Italy and Spain. The material from the prospective study consisted of cDNA or gDNA derived from T cells, B-cell-depleted T cells, or PBMCs. The dataset comprised deeply sampled blood TCRbeta repertoires from subjects exposed to, actively infected with, or recovered from COVID-19. The repertoires were released in a freely available public database meant as a resource for research on the immune response to SARS-CoV-2. Samples were obtained from the ongoing ImmuneRACE study (first 160 participants) and from approximately 1,200 subjects provided by 6 global collaborators. The sample metadata nearly always contained a de-identified subject ID, COVID-19 status, age in years and sex. Where available, HLA class I and class II types were obtained from metadata supplied by the sample provider rather than from assay-based typing.

Spanning cysteine to phenylalanine, the CDR3 consists of 14 amino acids. Left in the record is the CDR3 DNA by itself, 42 bases read in frame from the first base. The germline V gene encodes CDR1 MGHRA and CDR2 YSYEKL. Deletion took 3 bases off V and 1 base off J, with a span of 10 bases between the germline ends. In the case of this clone: Its antigen is unknown. No qualities accompany the bases; no much larger clone lies one base away.

The immunoSEQ Assay, a bias-controlled multiplex PCR, was used to amplify TCRbeta CDR3 regions from genomic DNA. In the source study's methods: Within the assay, amplification of reference gene primers was used to estimate how many nucleated cells each sample contained. To quantify the absolute abundance of each unique TCRbeta CDR3 rearrangement, sequence reads were collapsed and filtered. Productive Simpson clonality was computed per sample as the square root of Simpson's diversity index over productive rearrangements. TCRdb limited this immuneACCESS table to in-frame rearrangements with V and J called. A share of clones is missing; checked studies link under half to unresolved V genes, and the rest is unexplained. V and J calls and clone size are as listed in that table; D and trimming were resolved from the DNA. The sample table shows almost 300,000 clones, and around 86% are seen once. Over 1% of the sample is taken by the ten largest.

Whole blood was collected in K2EDTA tubes by collaborating institutions according to the institutions' own protocols. For TCRbeta analysis, collaborator samples were shipped as frozen whole blood, as isolated PBMCs, or as DNA extracted from either sample type. Beyond this particular receptor, the publication reports: The amount of clinical and demographic metadata varied by source and participant and was provided uncurated.

The sequence joins TRBV4-1 to TRBJ2-7; perhaps TRBD2 is the D gene, with 5 bases matching. The TCR originated in a man between 65 and 85 years old with acute or convalescent COVID-19. Sample: peripheral blood. The CDR3 protein is CASSHPGISYEQYF. The DNA is TGCGCCAGCAGCCATCCCGGGATTTCCTACGAGCAGTACTTC.